This T cell receptor beta chain was sequenced in a study of T-cell memory formation after mild COVID-19. Study information: The study found TCR clusters largely donor specific.

In TCRdb, the 5' RACE reads were re-called with MiXCR into one record per CDR3 protein. The data hold roughly 250,000 distinct CDR3 sequences, with about 15% observed a single time. The CDR3 totals 13 residues. V was pared by 6 bases and J by 1 base, with 10 bases between. Germline V lookup: CDR1 SQVTM, CDR2 ANQGSEA. Comments on this clonotype: Its antigen is not identified.

Study-wide results and limits: The study found contracting CD4+ clones mainly in CM and EM and contracting CD8+ clones in EMRA. Clones contracting day 15 to 85 were balanced CD4/CD8; later expanders leaned CD4+.

What was sequenced was PBMCs or a T cell subset sorted from them (not recorded which). The sequence came from a young man who had mild COVID-19 (a few samples of this study predate the infection). Cell type and time point are not known. This chain links TRBV29-1 with TRBJ1-3; D perhaps matches TRBD1 (5 bases). The CDR3 nucleotides read TGCAGCGTCCGACAGTCTTCTGGAAACACCATATATTTT. Encoded protein: CSVRQSSGNTIYF.